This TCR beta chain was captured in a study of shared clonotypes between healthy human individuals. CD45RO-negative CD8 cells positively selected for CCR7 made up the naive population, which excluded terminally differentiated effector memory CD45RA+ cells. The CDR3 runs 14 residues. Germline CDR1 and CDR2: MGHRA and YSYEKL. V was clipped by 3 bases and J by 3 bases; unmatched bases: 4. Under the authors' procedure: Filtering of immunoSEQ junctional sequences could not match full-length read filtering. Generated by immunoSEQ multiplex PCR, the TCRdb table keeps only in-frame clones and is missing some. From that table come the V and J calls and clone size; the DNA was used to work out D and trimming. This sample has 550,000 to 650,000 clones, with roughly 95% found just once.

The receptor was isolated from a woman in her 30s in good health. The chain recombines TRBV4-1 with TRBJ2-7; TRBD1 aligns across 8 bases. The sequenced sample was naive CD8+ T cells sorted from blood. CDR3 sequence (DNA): TGCGCCAGCAGCCAGCACGGACAGGGCTACGAGCAGTACTTC. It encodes CASSQHGQGYEQYF.